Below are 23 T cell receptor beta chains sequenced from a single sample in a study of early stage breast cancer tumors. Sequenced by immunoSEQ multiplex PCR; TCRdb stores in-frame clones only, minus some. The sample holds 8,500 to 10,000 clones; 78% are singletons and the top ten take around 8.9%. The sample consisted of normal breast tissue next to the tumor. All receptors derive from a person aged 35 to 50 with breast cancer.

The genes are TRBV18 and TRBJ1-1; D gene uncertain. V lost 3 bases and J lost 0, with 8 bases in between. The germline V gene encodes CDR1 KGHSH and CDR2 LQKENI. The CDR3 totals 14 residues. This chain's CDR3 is CASSPTEMNTEAFF. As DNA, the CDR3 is TGTGCCAGCTCACCTACAGAGATGAACACTGAAGCTTTCTTT.

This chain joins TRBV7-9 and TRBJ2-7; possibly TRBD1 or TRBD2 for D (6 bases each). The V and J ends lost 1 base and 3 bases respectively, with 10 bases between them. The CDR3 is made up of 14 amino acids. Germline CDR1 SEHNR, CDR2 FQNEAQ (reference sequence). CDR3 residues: CASSLGGAGYEQYF. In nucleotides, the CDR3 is TGTGCCAGCAGCTTAGGGGGGGCGGGCTACGAGCAGTACTTC.

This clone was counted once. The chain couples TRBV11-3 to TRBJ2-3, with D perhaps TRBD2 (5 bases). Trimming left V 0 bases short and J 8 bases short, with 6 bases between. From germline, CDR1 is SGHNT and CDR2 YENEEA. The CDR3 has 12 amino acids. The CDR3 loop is CASSLDGGTQYF. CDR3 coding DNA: TGTGCCAGCAGCTTAGATGGAGGTACGCAGTATTTT.

CDR3 protein: CASSWTGQGGTEAFF. The CDR3 bases are TGTGCCAGCAGTTGGACGGGACAGGGTGGCACTGAAGCTTTCTTT. This chain joins TRBV27 and TRBJ1-1; 9 bases map to TRBD1. V shed 4 bases, J shed 4 bases, and the junction held 7 bases outside the gene matches. Germline CDR1 is MNHEY and CDR2 is SMNVEV (reference sequence). The CDR3 extends over 15 amino acids.

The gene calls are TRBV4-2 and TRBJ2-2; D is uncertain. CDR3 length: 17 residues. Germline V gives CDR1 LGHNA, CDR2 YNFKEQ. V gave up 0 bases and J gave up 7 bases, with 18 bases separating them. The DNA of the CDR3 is TGTGCCAGCAGCCAAGACTCCTCGCGAGACCCGGGCGGGGAGCTGTTTTTT. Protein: CASSQDSSRDPGGELFF.

The CDR3: CSAGEGVNTGELFF. CDR3 bases: TGCAGCGCAGGAGAGGGTGTGAACACCGGGGAGCTGTTTTTT. The V call is TRBV29-1, the J call TRBJ2-2; the D gene is possibly TRBD2 (5 bases). The CDR3 length is 14 residues. V shed 7 bases and J shed 1 base, with 13 bases lying between them. Per the germline V gene, CDR1 is SQVTM and CDR2 is ANQGSEA.

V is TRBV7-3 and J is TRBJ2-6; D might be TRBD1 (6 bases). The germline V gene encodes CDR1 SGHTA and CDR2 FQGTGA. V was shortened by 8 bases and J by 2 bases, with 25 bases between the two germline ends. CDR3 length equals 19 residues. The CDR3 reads CASAPTENRALTGANVLTF. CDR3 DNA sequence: TGTGCCAGCGCGCCGACGGAGAACAGGGCTCTAACTGGGGCCAACGTCCTGACTTTC.

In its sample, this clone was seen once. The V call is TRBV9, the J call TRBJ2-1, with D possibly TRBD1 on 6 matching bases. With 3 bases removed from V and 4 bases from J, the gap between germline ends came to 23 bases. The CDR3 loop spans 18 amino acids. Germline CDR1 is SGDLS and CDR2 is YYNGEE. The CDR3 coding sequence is TGTGCCAGCAGCGAGGATAGGGACACAAACTGGGGGTACAATGAGCAGTTCTTC. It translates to CASSEDRDTNWGYNEQFF.

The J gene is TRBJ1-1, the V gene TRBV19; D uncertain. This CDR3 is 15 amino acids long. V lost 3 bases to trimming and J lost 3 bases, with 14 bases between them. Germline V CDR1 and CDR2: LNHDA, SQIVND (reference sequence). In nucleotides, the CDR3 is TGTGCCAGTAGTATCACGAGTCGCGGGGACACTGAAGCTTTCTTT. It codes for CASSITSRGDTEAFF.

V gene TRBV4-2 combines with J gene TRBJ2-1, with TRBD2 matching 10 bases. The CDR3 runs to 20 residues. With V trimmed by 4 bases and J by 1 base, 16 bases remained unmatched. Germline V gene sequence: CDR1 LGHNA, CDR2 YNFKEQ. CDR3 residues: CASSLRTSGSQKGSYNEQFF. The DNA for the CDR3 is TGTGCCAGCAGCCTTAGGACTAGCGGCTCTCAGAAAGGTTCCTACAATGAGCAGTTCTTC.

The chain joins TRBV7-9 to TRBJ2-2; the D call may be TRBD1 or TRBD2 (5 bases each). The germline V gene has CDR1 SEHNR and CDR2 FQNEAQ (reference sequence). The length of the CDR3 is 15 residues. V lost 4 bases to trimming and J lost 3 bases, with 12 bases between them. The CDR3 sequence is CASSSRDGDTGELFF. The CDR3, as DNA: TGTGCCAGCAGCTCCCGGGACGGTGACACCGGGGAGCTGTTTTTT.

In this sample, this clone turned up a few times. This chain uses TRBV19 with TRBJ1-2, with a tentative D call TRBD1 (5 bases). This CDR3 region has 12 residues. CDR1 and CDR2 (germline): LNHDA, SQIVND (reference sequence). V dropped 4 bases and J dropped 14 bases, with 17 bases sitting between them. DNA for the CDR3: TGTGCCAGTAGTAACCTTAGAGGGGTCGAAACCTTC. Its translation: CASSNLRGVETF.

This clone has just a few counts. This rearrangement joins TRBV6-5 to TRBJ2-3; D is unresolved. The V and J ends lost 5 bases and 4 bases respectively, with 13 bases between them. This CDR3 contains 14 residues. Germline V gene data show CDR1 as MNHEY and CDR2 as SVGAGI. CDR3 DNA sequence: TGTGCCAGCAGTGAAGGTCCCTCCGCAGATACGCAGTATTTT. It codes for CASSEGPSADTQYF.

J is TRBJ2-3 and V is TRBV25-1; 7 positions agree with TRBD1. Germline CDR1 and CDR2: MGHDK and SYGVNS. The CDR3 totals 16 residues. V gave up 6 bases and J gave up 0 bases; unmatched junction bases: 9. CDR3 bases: TGTGCCAGCAGGGAAAGGACAGGCACTAGCACAGATACGCAGTATTTT. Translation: CASRERTGTSTDTQYF.

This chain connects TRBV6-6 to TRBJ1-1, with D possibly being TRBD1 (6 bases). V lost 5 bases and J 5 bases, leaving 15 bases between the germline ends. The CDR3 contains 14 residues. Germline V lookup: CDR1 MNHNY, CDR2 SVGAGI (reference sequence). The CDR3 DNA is TGTGCCAGCAGTCCCCCTACAGGGTATACTGAAGCTTTCTTT. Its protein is CASSPPTGYTEAFF.

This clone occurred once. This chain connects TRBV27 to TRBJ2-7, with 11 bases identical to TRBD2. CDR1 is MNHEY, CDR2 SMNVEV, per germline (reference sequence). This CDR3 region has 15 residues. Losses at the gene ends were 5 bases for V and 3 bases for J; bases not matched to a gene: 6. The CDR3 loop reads CASSPTSGKHYEQYF. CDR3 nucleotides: TGTGCCAGCAGTCCGACTAGCGGGAAACACTACGAGCAGTACTTC.

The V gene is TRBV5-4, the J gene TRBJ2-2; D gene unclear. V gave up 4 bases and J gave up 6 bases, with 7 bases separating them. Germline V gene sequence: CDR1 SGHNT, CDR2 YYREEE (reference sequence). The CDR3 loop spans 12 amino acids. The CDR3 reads CASSVGPGELFF. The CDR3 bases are TGTGCCAGCAGCGTAGGACCCGGGGAGCTGTTTTTT.

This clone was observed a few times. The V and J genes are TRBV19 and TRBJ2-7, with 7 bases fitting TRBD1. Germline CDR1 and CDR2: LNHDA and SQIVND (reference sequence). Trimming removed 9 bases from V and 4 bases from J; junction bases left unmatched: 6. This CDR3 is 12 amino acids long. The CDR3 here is CASRDSGYEQYF. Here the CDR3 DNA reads TGTGCCAGCAGGGACAGTGGGTACGAGCAGTACTTC.

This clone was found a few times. In nucleotides, the CDR3 is TGTGCCAGCAGGGACCTTAAGGGATCCAATCAGCCCCAGCATTTT. It specifies CASRDLKGSNQPQHF. J is TRBJ1-5 and V is TRBV2; unclear D gene. V was clipped by 6 bases and J by 3 bases, with 15 bases between them. This CDR3 region has 15 residues. CDR1 SNHLY and CDR2 FYNNEI come from the germline V gene.

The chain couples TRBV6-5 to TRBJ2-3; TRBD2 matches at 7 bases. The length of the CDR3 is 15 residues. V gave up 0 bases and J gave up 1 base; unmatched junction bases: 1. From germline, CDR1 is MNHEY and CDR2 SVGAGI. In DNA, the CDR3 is TGTGCCAGCAGTTACTCGGGACTACGCACAGATACGCAGTATTTT. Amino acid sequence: CASSYSGLRTDTQYF.

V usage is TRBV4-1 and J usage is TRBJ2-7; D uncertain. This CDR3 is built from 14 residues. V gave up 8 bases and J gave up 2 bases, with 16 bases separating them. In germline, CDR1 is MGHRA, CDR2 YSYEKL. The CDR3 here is CASAQASGPYEQYF. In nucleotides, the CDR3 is TGCGCCAGCGCCCAAGCCTCGGGCCCCTACGAGCAGTACTTC.

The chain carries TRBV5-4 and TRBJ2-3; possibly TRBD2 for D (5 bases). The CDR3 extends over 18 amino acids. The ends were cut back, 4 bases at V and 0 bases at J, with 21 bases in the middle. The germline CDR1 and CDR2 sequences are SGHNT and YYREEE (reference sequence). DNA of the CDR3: TGTGCCAGCAGCCGCGAGCCGCTACTAGTCCCTAGCACAGATACGCAGTATTTT. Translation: CASSREPLLVPSTDTQYF.

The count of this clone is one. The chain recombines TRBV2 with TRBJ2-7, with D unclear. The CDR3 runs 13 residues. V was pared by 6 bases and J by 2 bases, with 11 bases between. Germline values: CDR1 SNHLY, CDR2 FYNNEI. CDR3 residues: CASSDSTAYEQYF. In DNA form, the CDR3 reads TGTGCCAGCAGCGATTCTACCGCCTACGAGCAGTACTTC. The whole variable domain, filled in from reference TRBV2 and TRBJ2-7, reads EPEVTQTPSHQVTQMGQEVILRCVPISNHLYFYWYRQILGQKVEFLVSFYNNEISEKSEIFDDQFSVERPDGSNFTLKIRSTKLEDSAMYFCASSDSTAYEQYFGPGTRLTVT.